The TCR beta chain under discussion was sequenced for a study of patients and donors after allogeneic stem cell transplantation (dated by TCRdb to 2018 to 2020). Taken from cysteine to phenylalanine, the CDR3 has 13 residues. Only CDR3 DNA remains: 39 bases, in frame from the first base. The V and J ends are trimmed by 4 bases and 7 bases, leaving 16 bases between them. CDR1 and CDR2 (DFQATT, SNEGSKA) derive from the germline V gene (reference sequence). As concerns this clonotype: This receptor's antigen is unknown. Base qualities are missing; no much larger clone stands one base away.

The method behind the library was RT-PCR. This sample was sequenced with a NextSeq 550. TCRdb handled the public reads itself, with Q25 trimming in fastp and clone calling in MiXCR, and kept productive beta chains. Each entry is one CDR3 protein sequence, shown with its most common DNA and genes. The sample records about 90,000 distinct CDR3 sequences, roughly 48% of which are singletons. The ten biggest clones cover 60% to 65% of the sample. The chain couples TRBV20-1 to TRBJ1-2, with no D gene named confidently. The sequenced sample was blood, either unsorted or a sorted T cell fraction (not recorded which). The TCR sequence derives from a human donor who was either an allogeneic HSCT recipient or a stem cell or donor lymphocyte infusion donor (not recorded which). It is not recorded whose cells these are; they may come from a transplant donor. CDR3 reads: CSATPGGGVGYTF. The base sequence is TGCAGTGCTACCCCGGGCGGCGGGGTTGGCTACACCTTC.